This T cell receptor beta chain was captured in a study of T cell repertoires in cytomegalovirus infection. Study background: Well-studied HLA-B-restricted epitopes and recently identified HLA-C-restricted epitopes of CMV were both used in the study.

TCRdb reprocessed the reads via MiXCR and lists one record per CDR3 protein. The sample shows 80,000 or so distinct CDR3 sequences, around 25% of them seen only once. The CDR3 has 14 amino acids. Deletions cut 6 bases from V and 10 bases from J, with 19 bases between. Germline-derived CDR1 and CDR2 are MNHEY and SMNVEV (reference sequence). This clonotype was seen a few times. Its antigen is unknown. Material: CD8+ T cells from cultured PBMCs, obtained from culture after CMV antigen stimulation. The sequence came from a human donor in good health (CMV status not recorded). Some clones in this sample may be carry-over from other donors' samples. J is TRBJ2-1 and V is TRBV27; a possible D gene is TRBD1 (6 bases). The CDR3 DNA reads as TGTGCCAGCAGCCAGACCTCCTCAGGGGACGAGCAGTTCTTC. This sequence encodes CASSQTSSGDEQFF.